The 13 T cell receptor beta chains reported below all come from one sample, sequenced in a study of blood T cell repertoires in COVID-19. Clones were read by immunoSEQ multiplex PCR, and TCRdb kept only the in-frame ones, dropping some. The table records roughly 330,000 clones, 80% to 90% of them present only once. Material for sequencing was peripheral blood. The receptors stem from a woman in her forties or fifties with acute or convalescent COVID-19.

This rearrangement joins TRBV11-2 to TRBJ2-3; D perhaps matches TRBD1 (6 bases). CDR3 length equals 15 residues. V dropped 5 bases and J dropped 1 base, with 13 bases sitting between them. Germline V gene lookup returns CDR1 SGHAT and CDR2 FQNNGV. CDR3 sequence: CASSLRGSGTDTQYF. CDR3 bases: TGTGCCAGCAGCCTGAGGGGGTCAGGCACAGATACGCAGTATTTT.

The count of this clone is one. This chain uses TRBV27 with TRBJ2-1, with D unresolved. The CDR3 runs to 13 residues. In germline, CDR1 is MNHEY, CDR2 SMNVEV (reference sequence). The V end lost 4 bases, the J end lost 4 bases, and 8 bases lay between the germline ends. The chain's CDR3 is CASSSYLYNEQFF. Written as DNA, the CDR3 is TGTGCCAGCAGTTCATACTTGTACAATGAGCAGTTCTTC.

Here the CDR3 DNA reads TGCGCCAGCAGAGGAGAAGGGGGGGCCCTATCGTCCGGGGAGCTGTTTTTT. Its protein is CASRGEGGALSSGELFF. V and J are TRBV5-1 and TRBJ2-2, with D maybe TRBD2 (7 bases). The germline V gene has CDR1 SGHRS and CDR2 YFSETQ. Trimming took 5 bases from V and 6 from J, leaving 23 bases between them. This CDR3 has 17 residues. Using reference TRBV5-1 and TRBJ2-2 for the parts outside the CDR3, the full variable domain is KAGVTQTPRYLIKTRGQQVTLSCSPISGHRSVSWYQQTPGQGLQFLFEYFSETQRNKGNFPGRFSGRQFSNSRSEMNVSTLELGDSALYLCASRGEGGALSSGELFFGEGSRLTVL.

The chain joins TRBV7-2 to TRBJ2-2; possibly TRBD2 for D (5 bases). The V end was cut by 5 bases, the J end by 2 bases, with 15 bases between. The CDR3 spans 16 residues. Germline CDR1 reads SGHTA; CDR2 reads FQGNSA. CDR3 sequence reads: CASSPPEGRNTGELFF. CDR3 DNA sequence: TGTGCCAGCAGCCCTCCCGAAGGGAGAAACACCGGGGAGCTGTTTTTT.

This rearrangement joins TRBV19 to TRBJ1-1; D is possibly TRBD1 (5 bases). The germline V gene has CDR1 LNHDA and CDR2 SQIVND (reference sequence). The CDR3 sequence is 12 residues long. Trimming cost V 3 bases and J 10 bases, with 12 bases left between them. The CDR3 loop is CASSIPQGRAFF. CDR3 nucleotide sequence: TGTGCCAGTAGTATCCCCCAGGGCAGAGCTTTCTTT.

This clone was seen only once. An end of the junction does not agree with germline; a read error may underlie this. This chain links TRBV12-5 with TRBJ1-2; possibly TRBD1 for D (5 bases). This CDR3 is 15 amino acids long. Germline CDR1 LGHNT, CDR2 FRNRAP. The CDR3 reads CANGPVGIGDYGYTF. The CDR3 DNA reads TGTGCTAATGGTCCCGTCGGAATAGGGGACTATGGCTACACCTTC.

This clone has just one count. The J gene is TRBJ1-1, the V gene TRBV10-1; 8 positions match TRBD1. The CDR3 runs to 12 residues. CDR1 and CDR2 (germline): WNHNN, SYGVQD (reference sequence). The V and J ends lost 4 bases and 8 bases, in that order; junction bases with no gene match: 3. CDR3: CASSGGQGEAFF. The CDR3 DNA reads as TGCGCCAGCAGTGGCGGACAGGGAGAAGCTTTCTTT.

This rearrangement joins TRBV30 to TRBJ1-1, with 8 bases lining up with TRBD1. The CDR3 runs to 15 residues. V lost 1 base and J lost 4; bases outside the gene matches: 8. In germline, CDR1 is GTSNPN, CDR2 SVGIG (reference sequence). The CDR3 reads CAWSEIDRGATEAFF. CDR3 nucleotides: TGTGCCTGGAGTGAGATTGACAGGGGAGCCACTGAAGCTTTCTTT.

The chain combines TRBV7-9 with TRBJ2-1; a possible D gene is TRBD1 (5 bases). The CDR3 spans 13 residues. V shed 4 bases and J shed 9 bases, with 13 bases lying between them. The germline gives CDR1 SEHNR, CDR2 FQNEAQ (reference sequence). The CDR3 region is CASSSRQGVEQFF. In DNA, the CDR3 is TGTGCCAGCAGCTCCAGGCAGGGCGTTGAGCAGTTCTTC.

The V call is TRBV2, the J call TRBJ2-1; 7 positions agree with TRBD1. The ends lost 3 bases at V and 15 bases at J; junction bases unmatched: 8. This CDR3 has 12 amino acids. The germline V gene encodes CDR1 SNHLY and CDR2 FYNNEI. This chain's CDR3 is CASSDTDRSRFF. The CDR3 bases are TGTGCCAGCAGTGATACGGACAGGTCTCGGTTCTTC. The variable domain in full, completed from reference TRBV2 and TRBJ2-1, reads EPEVTQTPSHQVTQMGQEVILRCVPISNHLYFYWYRQILGQKVEFLVSFYNNEISEKSEIFDDQFSVERPDGSNFTLKIRSTKLEDSAMYFCASSDTDRSRFFGPGTRLTVL.

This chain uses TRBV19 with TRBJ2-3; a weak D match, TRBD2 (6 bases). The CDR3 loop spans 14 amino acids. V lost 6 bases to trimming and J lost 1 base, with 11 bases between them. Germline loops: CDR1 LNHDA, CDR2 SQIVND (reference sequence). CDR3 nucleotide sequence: TGTGCCAGTAGGCCGGGAGCGCGCACAGATACGCAGTATTTT. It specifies CASRPGARTDTQYF.

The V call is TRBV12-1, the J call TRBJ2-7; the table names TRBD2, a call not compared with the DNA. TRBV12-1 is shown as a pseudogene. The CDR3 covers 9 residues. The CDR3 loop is CASSNEQYV. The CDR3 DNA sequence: TGTGCCAGCAGTAACGAGCAGTACGTC.

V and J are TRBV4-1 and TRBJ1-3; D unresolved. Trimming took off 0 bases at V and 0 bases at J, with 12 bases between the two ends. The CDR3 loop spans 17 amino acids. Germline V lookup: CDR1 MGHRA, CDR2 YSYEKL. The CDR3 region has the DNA TGCGCCAGCAGCCAAGATCTATACGTTTACTCTGGAAACACCATATATTTT. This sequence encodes CASSQDLYVYSGNTIYF.